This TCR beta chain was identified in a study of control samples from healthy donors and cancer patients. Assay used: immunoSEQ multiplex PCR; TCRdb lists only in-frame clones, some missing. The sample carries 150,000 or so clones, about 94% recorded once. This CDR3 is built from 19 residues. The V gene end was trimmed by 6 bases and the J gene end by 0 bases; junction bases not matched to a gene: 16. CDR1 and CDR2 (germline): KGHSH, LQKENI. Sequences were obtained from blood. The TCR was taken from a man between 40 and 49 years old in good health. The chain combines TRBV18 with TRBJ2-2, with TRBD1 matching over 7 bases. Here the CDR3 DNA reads TGTGCCAGCTCCCTACCTCCGGGACAGATACAACCGAACACCGGGGAGCTGTTTTTT. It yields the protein CASSLPPGQIQPNTGELFF.